These 21 T cell receptor beta chains were all obtained from the same sample, sequenced in a study of CD8 T cells in ankylosing spondylitis. TCRdb re-called the 5' RACE reads through MiXCR, storing one row per CDR3 protein. The table lists about 360,000 distinct CDR3 sequences, under 15% of them singletons. The sample was blood, either unsorted or a sorted T cell fraction (not recorded which). All receptors derive from a male donor with ankylosing spondylitis or in good health (not recorded which).

The table lists this clonotype with a few counts. This rearrangement joins TRBV7-2 to TRBJ2-7; tentatively, D is TRBD2 (5 bases). With 1 base removed from V and 2 bases from J, the gap between germline ends came to 9 bases. This CDR3 is 14 amino acids long. Germline V lookup: CDR1 SGHTA, CDR2 FQGNSA. In DNA form, the CDR3 reads TGTGCCAGCAGCTTAGGGACTCCCCCCTACGAGCAGTACTTC. Protein product: CASSLGTPPYEQYF.

In its sample, this clonotype was seen a few times. The V gene is TRBV4-1, the J gene TRBJ1-2; D not certain. Trimming took 1 base from V and 2 from J, leaving 17 bases between them. In germline, CDR1 is MGHRA, CDR2 YSYEKL. The CDR3 has 17 residues. This CDR3 is CASSQVAVAGVNYGYTF. CDR3 DNA sequence: TGCGCCAGCAGCCAAGTGGCGGTCGCAGGAGTCAACTATGGCTACACCTTC.

This clonotype was picked up a small number of times. This chain connects TRBV7-9 to TRBJ2-7; D ambiguous. The CDR3 is 14 amino acids. Germline V gives CDR1 SEHNR, CDR2 FQNEAQ (reference sequence). Between the trimmed V and J ends, which lost 2 bases and 5 bases, there was a span of 13 bases. The CDR3 is CASSLRTGPHEQYF. The CDR3 bases are TGTGCCAGCAGCTTAAGGACGGGCCCTCACGAGCAGTACTTC.

This clonotype was picked up a small number of times. The gene calls are TRBV15 and TRBJ1-3, with TRBD1 matching 7 bases. This CDR3 is 16 amino acids long. Germline V gene sequence: CDR1 LNHNV, CDR2 YYDKDF (reference sequence). V dropped 3 bases and J dropped 1; count of bases not matched to a gene: 6. The CDR3 nucleotides are TGTGCCACCAGCAGTGACAGGGTTAGGTCTGGAAACACCATATATTTT. It yields the protein CATSSDRVRSGNTIYF.

This chain joins TRBV20-1 and TRBJ1-1; a weak D match, TRBD1 (6 bases). The CDR3 contains 13 residues. V lost 6 bases to trimming and J lost 3 bases, with 14 bases between them. Germline-derived CDR1 and CDR2 are DFQATT and SNEGSKA (reference sequence). As DNA, the CDR3 is TGCAGTGCCTCAACAGGGATGGACACTGAAGCTTTCTTT. Its protein is CSASTGMDTEAFF.

The chain carries TRBV5-6 and TRBJ2-7; 7 bases align to TRBD1. Germline CDR1 is SGHDT and CDR2 is YYEEEE. V lost 4 bases to trimming and J lost 2 bases; unmatched junction nucleotides: 12. The CDR3 is made up of 16 amino acids. CDR3 sequence (DNA): TGTGCCAGCAGCCCTACGTATACAGGGGTTACCTACGAGCAGTACTTC. Protein sequence: CASSPTYTGVTYEQYF.

This clonotype was detected only once. The V call is TRBV5-6, the J call TRBJ2-4; D is unresolved. The length of the CDR3 is 15 residues. V shed 4 bases and J shed 0 bases, with 11 bases lying between them. Germline lookup yields CDR1 SGHDT and CDR2 YYEEEE. Here the CDR3 DNA reads TGTGCCAGCAGCCGATATCGACTAGCCAAAAACATTCAGTACTTC. Protein: CASSRYRLAKNIQYF.

This clonotype was counted only a few times. This chain connects TRBV7-9 to TRBJ2-1; D possibly uses TRBD1 or TRBD2 (6 bases each). Between the trimmed V and J ends, which lost 5 bases and 6 bases, there was a span of 23 bases. The CDR3 runs 17 residues. Germline V lookup: CDR1 SEHNR, CDR2 FQNEAQ (reference sequence). CDR3 bases: TGTGCCAGCAGCGTATACCCGGGGGCGGTAGTATCCAATGAGCAGTTCTTC. Translating it yields CASSVYPGAVVSNEQFF.

This sequence joins TRBV9 and TRBJ2-3; D is tentatively TRBD1 or TRBD2 (5 bases each). Germline CDR1 reads SGDLS; CDR2 reads YYNGEE. The CDR3 is 14 residues long. V was trimmed by 1 base and J by 8 bases, leaving 14 bases between them. CDR3 in DNA: TGTGCCAGCAGCGTACTCACGGAAGGGACTACGCAGTATTTT. Protein product: CASSVLTEGTTQYF.

V is TRBV7-8 and J is TRBJ2-7; TRBD2 matches at 13 bases. The CDR3 runs 15 residues. CDR1 and CDR2 (germline): SGHVS, FQNEAQ. The V segment lost 5 bases and the J segment 3 bases; nucleotides outside the gene matches: 4. Here the CDR3 reads CASSRTSGGFYEQYF. The CDR3 DNA follows: TGTGCCAGCAGCCGGACTAGCGGGGGATTCTACGAGCAGTACTTC.

The gene calls are TRBV3-1 and TRBJ2-3; 7 nucleotides match TRBD2. V lost 0 bases and J lost 8; bases outside the gene matches: 8. The CDR3 has 15 residues. Germline loops: CDR1 LGHDT, CDR2 YNNKEL (reference sequence). CDR3: CASSQDNRGGGTQYF. CDR3 DNA: TGTGCCAGCAGCCAAGATAATCGCGGGGGTGGTACGCAGTATTTT.

In its sample, this clonotype was seen many times. V is TRBV29-1 and J is TRBJ2-1; D could derive from TRBD1 or TRBD2 (5 bases each). CDR1 is SQVTM and CDR2 is ANQGSEA in the germline V gene. This CDR3 has 15 amino acids. Trimming left V 7 bases short and J 0 bases short, with 16 bases between. CDR3 sequence: CSGTGAFPSYNEQFF. The CDR3, as DNA: TGCAGCGGGACCGGGGCTTTCCCCTCCTACAATGAGCAGTTCTTC.

This clonotype was recorded many times. The gene calls are TRBV10-3 and TRBJ2-3; D is possibly TRBD2 (6 bases). This CDR3 comprises 14 residues. V was cut by 5 bases and J by 3 bases, with 12 bases left in between. The germline CDR1 and CDR2 sequences are ENHRY and SYGVKD. The CDR3 nucleotides read TGTGCCATCAGTACCGGGAGTGGAACAGATACGCAGTATTTT. This codes for CAISTGSGTDTQYF.

The chain carries TRBV6-1 and TRBJ2-5, with 8 positions matching TRBD1. J lost 4 bases, V lost 6 bases, and 7 bases had no gene match. The V gene's germline CDR1 is MNHNS and CDR2 SASEGT. CDR3 length: 14 residues. Written as DNA, the CDR3 is TGTGCCAGCAGGGGTAGCAGGGGGCGAGAGACCCAGTACTTC. Protein: CASRGSRGRETQYF.

V usage is TRBV6-1 and J usage is TRBJ1-2, with D possibly TRBD1 on 5 matching bases. Deletions cut 5 bases from V and 1 base from J, with 14 bases between. Germline lookup yields CDR1 MNHNS and CDR2 SASEGT. The CDR3 is 15 residues long. Here the CDR3 DNA reads TGTGCCAGCAGTAGGTCCGGGACGGTTAACTATGGCTACACCTTC. Protein product: CASSRSGTVNYGYTF.

Only a few counts were recorded for this clonotype. The chain is built from TRBV20-1 and TRBJ2-3, with a tentative D call TRBD2 (6 bases). The CDR3 totals 14 residues. The V and J ends lost 5 bases and 7 bases respectively, with 19 bases between them. Germline-derived CDR1 and CDR2 are DFQATT and SNEGSKA (reference sequence). The CDR3 loop reads CSAGAGSRGNTQYF. CDR3 bases: TGCAGTGCTGGTGCGGGGTCACGCGGGAATACGCAGTATTTT.

CDR3 in amino acids: CASSLAAGATEAFF. CDR3 nucleotide sequence: TGTGCCAGCAGCTTAGCGGCGGGGGCCACTGAAGCTTTCTTT. The chain uses TRBV11-2 and TRBJ1-1; perhaps TRBD1 as D (6 bases). The germline V gene encodes CDR1 SGHAT and CDR2 FQNNGV. The CDR3 totals 14 residues. V was pared by 1 base and J by 4 bases, with 10 bases between.

Many counts were recorded for this clonotype. The chain is built from TRBV12-3 or TRBV12-4 and TRBJ1-5; D not certain. Trimming took off 1 base at V and 1 base at J, with 5 bases between the two ends. The CDR3 is made up of 14 amino acids. This CDR3 reads CASSLEESNQPQHF. The DNA for the CDR3 is TGTGCCAGCAGTTTAGAGGAGAGCAATCAGCCCCAGCATTTT.

This clonotype was recorded many times. The chain combines TRBV20-1 with TRBJ1-6; D call uncertain. This CDR3 region has 15 residues. V was trimmed by 5 bases and J by 0 bases, leaving 11 bases between them. Germline V gene data show CDR1 as DFQATT and CDR2 as SNEGSKA (reference sequence). CDR3 amino acids: CSAPTGYSYNSPLHF. The CDR3 DNA reads TGCAGTGCTCCGACCGGCTACTCCTATAATTCACCCCTCCACTTT.

This clonotype occurred many times. V gene TRBV20-1 combines with J gene TRBJ2-5, with D perhaps matching TRBD1 (5 bases). This CDR3 contains 13 residues. Per the germline V gene, CDR1 is DFQATT and CDR2 is SNEGSKA (reference sequence). Trimming pared 3 bases from V and 2 bases from J, leaving 10 bases between. The CDR3 nucleotides read TGCAGTGCTAGTTTCCGGACACAAGAGACCCAGTACTTC. It codes for CSASFRTQETQYF.

This clonotype has a handful of counts. This chain connects TRBV19 to TRBJ2-7; no reliable D call. V was clipped by 3 bases and J by 4 bases, with 10 bases between them. Germline CDR1 LNHDA, CDR2 SQIVND (reference sequence). The CDR3 consists of 13 residues. The CDR3, as DNA: TGTGCCAGTAGTATTTGGAACAGTTACGAGCAGTACTTC. It yields the protein CASSIWNSYEQYF.